One T cell receptor (beta chain) is described in this entry. As handled by the study authors: Nucleated cell counts were estimated from reference gene primer amplification. Repertoires were generated with immunoSEQ multiplex PCR, while TCRdb's copy carries only in-frame clones and drops some. Clonal size and the V and J genes are those of that table, whereas D and trimming came from the DNA. The sample shows under 150,000 clones, approximately 83% of them seen only once. This entry is derived from a study of blood T cell repertoires in COVID-19. Study at large: Some COVID-19 samples were acute and others convalescent; all came from the United States, Italy and Spain. T cells, B-cell-depleted T cells, or PBMCs provided the cDNA or gDNA that served as material.

V gave up 3 bases and J gave up 3 bases; unmatched junction bases: 7. The CDR3 length is 15 residues. In germline, CDR1 is SGHTA, CDR2 FQGNSA. Material: peripheral blood. The V and J genes are TRBV7-2 and TRBJ1-1, with 7 bases that match TRBD1. The clonotype originates from a woman aged 45 to 65 who had recovered from COVID-19. CDR3 protein: CASSFSVTGDTEAFF. Written as DNA, the CDR3 is TGTGCCAGCAGCTTCTCCGTTACAGGGGACACTGAAGCTTTCTTT.